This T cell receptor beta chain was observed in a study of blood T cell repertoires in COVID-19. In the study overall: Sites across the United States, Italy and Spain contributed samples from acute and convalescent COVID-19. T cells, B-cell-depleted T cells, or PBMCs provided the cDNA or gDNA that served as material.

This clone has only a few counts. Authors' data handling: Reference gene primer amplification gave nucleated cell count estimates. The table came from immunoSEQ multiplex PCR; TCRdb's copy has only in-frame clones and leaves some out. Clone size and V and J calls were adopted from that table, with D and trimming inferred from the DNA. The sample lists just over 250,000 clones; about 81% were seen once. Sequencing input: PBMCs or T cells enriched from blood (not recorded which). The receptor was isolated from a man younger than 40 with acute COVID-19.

The DNA for the CDR3 is TGTGCCAGCAGCTCGAACCTCAGGGGGAATCTTGAAAAACTGTTTTTT. Its translation: CASSSNLRGNLEKLFF. The chain joins TRBV7-9 to TRBJ1-4, with 7 bases aligning to TRBD1. With V trimmed by 4 bases and J by 7 bases, 12 bases remained unmatched. CDR1 SEHNR and CDR2 FQNEAQ come from the germline V gene (reference sequence). CDR3 length: 16 amino acids.